The 17 T cell receptor beta chains presented below share a single source sample, sequenced in a study of lung T cells in sarcoidosis with Löfgren's syndrome. A single record per CDR3 protein comes from TCRdb applying MiXCR to the reads. Of roughly 63,000 distinct CDR3 sequences listed, around 20% are singletons. The sequencing input was CD4+ T cells from PBMCs. Receptor source: a human donor with sarcoidosis (Löfgren's syndrome or another form), or a control subject (not recorded which).

This clonotype was seen ten or more times. V gene TRBV27 combines with J gene TRBJ1-6; the D gene is possibly TRBD1 (6 bases). Germline assignment: CDR1 MNHEY and CDR2 SMNVEV (reference sequence). V shed 5 bases and J shed 7 bases, with 18 bases lying between them. The CDR3 is 16 residues long. CDR3 sequence (DNA): TGTGCCAGCAGTCGCTCCTGGGGGGCTGACAATTCACCCCTCCACTTT. Its protein is CASSRSWGADNSPLHF.

This clonotype came up many times. This chain uses TRBV20-1 with TRBJ2-7; the match to TRBD2 covers 9 bases. The CDR3 is 15 residues long. Trimming at V came to 5 bases and at J to 0 bases, leaving 8 bases not matched to a gene. The germline gives CDR1 DFQATT, CDR2 SNEGSKA (reference sequence). In nucleotides, the CDR3 is TGCAGTGCTTTTTTAGCGGGGGACCCCTCCTACGAGCAGTACGTC. Protein sequence: CSAFLAGDPSYEQYV.

This clonotype was picked up many times. This rearrangement joins TRBV20-1 to TRBJ2-7; D is unclear. Germline CDR1 DFQATT, CDR2 SNEGSKA (reference sequence). The ends were cut back, 2 bases at V and 5 bases at J, with 13 bases in the middle. The CDR3 sequence is 13 residues long. The CDR3 region has the DNA TGCAGTGCTAGACGGTCTCTTGAGGACGAGCAGTACTTC. Translated: CSARRSLEDEQYF.

This clonotype was detected ten times or more. The rearrangement links TRBV10-3 to TRBJ2-5; 7 bases map to TRBD1. Germline V gene data show CDR1 as ENHRY and CDR2 as SYGVKD. The junction had 11 bases not matched to a gene; V was cut back by 2 bases and J by 8 bases. The CDR3 has 15 residues. The CDR3 DNA reads TGTGCCATCAGTGAGCCGACAGGGTCCCGAGAAACCCAGTACTTC. It translates to CAISEPTGSRETQYF.

This rearrangement joins TRBV11-1 to TRBJ2-3; D gene uncertain. The CDR3 loop spans 14 amino acids. V dropped 7 bases and J dropped 3 bases, with 14 bases sitting between them. Germline V CDR1 and CDR2: SGHAT, FQDESV (reference sequence). The CDR3 loop reads CASILTLGTDTQYF. In nucleotides, the CDR3 is TGTGCCAGCATCTTGACCCTAGGAACAGATACGCAGTATTTT.

This clonotype was seen a few times. The rearrangement links TRBV4-1 to TRBJ2-7; D unclear. CDR1 is MGHRA and CDR2 is YSYEKL in the germline V gene. The CDR3 contains 13 residues. V lost 3 bases and J lost 6, with 12 bases in between. CDR3 DNA: TGCGCCAGCAGCCAGCAGGAAGGTGGCGAGCAGTACTTC. Encoded protein: CASSQQEGGEQYF.

This clonotype was recorded at least ten times. The chain uses TRBV18 and TRBJ1-1; 10 bases are shared with TRBD1. V gave up 3 bases and J gave up 5 bases; unmatched junction bases: 3. CDR1 is KGHSH, CDR2 LQKENI, per germline. This CDR3 region has 14 residues. DNA for the CDR3: TGTGCCAGCTCACCGACAGGGGGCAGGACTGAAGCTTTCTTT. This sequence encodes CASSPTGGRTEAFF.

The chain couples TRBV28 to TRBJ2-7; 9 bases are shared with TRBD1. The CDR3 spans 15 residues. Unmatched junction bases numbered 10, after V lost 6 bases and J lost 4 bases. In germline, CDR1 is MDHEN, CDR2 SYDVKM. DNA for the CDR3: TGTGCCAGCAGCGCCGGGACAGGGCTAATATACGAGCAGTACTTC. It translates to CASSAGTGLIYEQYF.

With regard to this clonotype: This clone may be a read error of a much larger clone one base away. V gene TRBV12-3 or TRBV12-4 combines with J gene TRBJ2-3; 7 nucleotides match TRBD1. This CDR3 spans 15 amino acids. V lost 8 bases and J lost 2; bases outside the gene matches: 10. CDR3 protein: CASGPSTGSTDTQYF. CDR3 sequence (DNA): TGTGCCAGCGGTCCCTCGACAGGGTCCACAGATACGCAGTATTTT.

This clonotype has a count of ten or more. The V and J genes are TRBV6-1 and TRBJ2-7; D unresolved. Trimming removed 0 bases at V and 3 bases at J, with 12 bases between. This CDR3 is 15 amino acids long. Germline V lookup: CDR1 MNHNS, CDR2 SASEGT. This CDR3 is CASSEAVGTYYEQYV. The CDR3 coding sequence is TGTGCCAGCAGTGAAGCTGTCGGCACTTACTACGAGCAGTACGTC.

V is TRBV18 and J is TRBJ1-6; 8 bases are shared with TRBD1. The trim removed 5 bases at V and 3 bases at J, leaving 3 bases unmatched. CDR1 is KGHSH and CDR2 is LQKENI in the germline V gene. There are 15 residues in the CDR3. CDR3: CASSGTGIYNSPLHF. The CDR3 region has the DNA TGTGCCAGCTCAGGGACAGGAATCTATAATTCACCCCTCCACTTT. The variable domain in full, completed from reference TRBV18 and TRBJ1-6, reads NAGVMQNPRHLVRRRGQEARLRCSPMKGHSHVYWYRQLPEEGLKFMVYLQKENIIDESGMPKERFSAEFPKEGPSILRIQQVVRGDSAAYFCASSGTGIYNSPLHFGNGTRLTVT.

Comments on this clonotype: A much bigger clone sits one base away, suggesting this may be a read error. The chain recombines TRBV5-1 with TRBJ2-1; 7 positions agree with TRBD2. The CDR3 has 14 amino acids. V dropped 0 bases and J dropped 7; count of bases not matched to a gene: 4. Germline CDR1 is SGHRS and CDR2 is YFSETQ. As DNA, the CDR3 is TGCGCCAGCAGCTTGGGGGACGGGGGGAATGAGCAGTTCTTC. It yields the protein CASSLGDGGNEQFF.

About this clonotype: This sequence may be a read error, since a much larger clone differs from it by one base. V is TRBV28 and J is TRBJ1-2; D may be TRBD1 (5 bases). Looked up from germline, CDR1 is MDHEN and CDR2 is SYDVKM. This CDR3 is built from 14 residues. The CDR3 protein is CASSSSPPGYVYTF. CDR3 nucleotides: TGTGCCAGCAGTTCCTCCCCGCCAGGGTATGTCTACACCTTC.

This clonotype was detected only a few times. A much larger clone sits a single nucleotide away, making a read error possible. This chain connects TRBV24-1 to TRBJ1-1; 11 nucleotides agree with TRBD1. From germline, CDR1 is KGHDR and CDR2 SFDVKD. The CDR3 is made up of 15 amino acids. The junction had 8 bases not matched to a gene; V was cut back by 5 bases and J by 7 bases. In DNA form, the CDR3 reads TGTGCCACCAGTGGCAAGGGACAGGGGGATATTGAAGCTTTCTTT. Protein: CATSGKGQGDIEAFF.

CDR3 loop: CASSSGCKFDTGELFF. The DNA for the CDR3 is TGTGCCAGCAGCTCCGGCTGTAAATTTGACACCGGGGAGCTGTTTTTT. This sequence joins TRBV11-2 and TRBJ2-2; D is unresolved. CDR3 size: 16 residues. In germline, CDR1 is SGHAT, CDR2 FQNNGV. V lost 4 bases and J lost 3, with 15 bases in between.

The V call is TRBV18, the J call TRBJ2-5; no clear D. The CDR3 has 13 amino acids. CDR1 and CDR2 (germline): KGHSH, LQKENI. V gave up 1 base and J gave up 5 bases, with 8 bases separating them. The CDR3, as DNA: TGTGCCAGCTCACCACGACCGGAGGAGACCCAGTACTTC. Translated, it gives CASSPRPEETQYF.

The J gene is TRBJ2-5, the V gene TRBV5-4; 8 nucleotides align to TRBD2. CDR3 length equals 14 residues. CDR1 is SGHNT and CDR2 is YYREEE in the germline V gene (reference sequence). V lost 2 bases, J lost 5 bases, and 5 bases stayed unmatched. In DNA form, the CDR3 reads TGTGCCAGCAGCTTTCTAGCGGGTGGCGAGACCCAGTACTTC. Translating gives CASSFLAGGETQYF.